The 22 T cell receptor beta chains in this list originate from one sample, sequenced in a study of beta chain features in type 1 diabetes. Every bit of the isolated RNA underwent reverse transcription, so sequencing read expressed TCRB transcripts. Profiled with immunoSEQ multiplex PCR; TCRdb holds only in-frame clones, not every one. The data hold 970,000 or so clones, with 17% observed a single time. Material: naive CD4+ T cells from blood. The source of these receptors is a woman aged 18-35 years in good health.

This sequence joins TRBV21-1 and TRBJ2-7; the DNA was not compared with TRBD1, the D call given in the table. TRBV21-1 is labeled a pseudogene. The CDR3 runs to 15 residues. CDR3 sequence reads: CANLGPGHLFYEQYF. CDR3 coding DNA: TGTGCCAACCTAGGTCCGGGACACCTATTCTACGAGCAGTACTTC.

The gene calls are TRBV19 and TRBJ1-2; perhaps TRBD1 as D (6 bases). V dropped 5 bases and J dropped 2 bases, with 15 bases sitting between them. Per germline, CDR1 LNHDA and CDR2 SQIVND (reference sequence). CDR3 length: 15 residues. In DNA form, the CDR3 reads TGTGCCAGTAGTTTCGGACGGGGGGCGAACTATGGCTACACCTTC. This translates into CASSFGRGANYGYTF.

The CDR3 region is CASSSPTGEGLFF. CDR3 in DNA: TGTGCCAGCAGTTCGCCAACAGGGGAAGGACTGTTTTTT. This chain links TRBV6-6 with TRBJ1-4; 7 positions agree with TRBD1. The ends lost 4 bases at V and 13 bases at J; junction bases unmatched: 9. The germline gives CDR1 MNHNY, CDR2 SVGAGI (reference sequence). The CDR3 contains 13 residues.

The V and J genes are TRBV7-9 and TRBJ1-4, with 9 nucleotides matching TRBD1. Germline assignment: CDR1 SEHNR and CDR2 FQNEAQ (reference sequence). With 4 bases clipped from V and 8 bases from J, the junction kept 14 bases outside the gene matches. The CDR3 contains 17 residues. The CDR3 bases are TGTGCCAGCAGCTCCCCGGGACAGGGCGTTGTAGGGGAAAAACTGTTTTTT. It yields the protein CASSSPGQGVVGEKLFF.

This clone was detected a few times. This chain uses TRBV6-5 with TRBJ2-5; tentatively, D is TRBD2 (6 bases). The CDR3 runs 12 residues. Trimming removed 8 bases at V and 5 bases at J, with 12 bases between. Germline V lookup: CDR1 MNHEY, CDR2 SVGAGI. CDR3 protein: CASWAGGETQYF. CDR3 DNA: TGTGCCAGCTGGGCAGGAGGGGAGACCCAGTACTTC.

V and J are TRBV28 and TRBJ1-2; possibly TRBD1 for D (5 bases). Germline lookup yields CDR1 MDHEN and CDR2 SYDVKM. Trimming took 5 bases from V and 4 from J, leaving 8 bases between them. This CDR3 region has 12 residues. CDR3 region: CASSEDSYGYTF. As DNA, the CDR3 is TGTGCCAGCAGTGAAGACAGCTATGGCTACACCTTC.

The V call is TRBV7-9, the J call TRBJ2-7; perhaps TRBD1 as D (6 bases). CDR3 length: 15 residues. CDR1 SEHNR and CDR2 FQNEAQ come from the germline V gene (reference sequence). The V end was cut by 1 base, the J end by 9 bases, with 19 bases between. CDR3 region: CASSLGVGGFPGQYF. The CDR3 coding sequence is TGTGCCAGCAGCTTAGGAGTAGGGGGATTTCCAGGGCAGTACTTC. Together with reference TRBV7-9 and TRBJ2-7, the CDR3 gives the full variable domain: DTGVSQNPRHKITKRGQNVTFRCDPISEHNRLYWYRQTLGQGPEFLTYFQNEAQLEKSRLLSDRFSAERPKGSFSTLEIQRTEQGDSAMYLCASSLGVGGFPGQYFGPGTRLTVT.

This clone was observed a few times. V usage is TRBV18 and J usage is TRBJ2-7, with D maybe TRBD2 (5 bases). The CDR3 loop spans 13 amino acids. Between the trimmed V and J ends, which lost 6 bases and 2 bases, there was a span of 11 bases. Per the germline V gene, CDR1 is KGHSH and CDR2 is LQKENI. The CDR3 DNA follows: TGTGCCAGCTCGCCGGACTTTCCCTACGAGCAGTACTTC. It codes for CASSPDFPYEQYF.

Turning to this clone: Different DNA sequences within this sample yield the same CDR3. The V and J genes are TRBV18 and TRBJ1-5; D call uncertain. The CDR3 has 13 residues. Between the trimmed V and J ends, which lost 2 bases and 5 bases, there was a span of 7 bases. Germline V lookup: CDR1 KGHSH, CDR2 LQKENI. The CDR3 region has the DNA TGTGCCAGCTCACCAGGGGAGGATCAGCCCCAGCATTTT. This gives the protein CASSPGEDQPQHF.

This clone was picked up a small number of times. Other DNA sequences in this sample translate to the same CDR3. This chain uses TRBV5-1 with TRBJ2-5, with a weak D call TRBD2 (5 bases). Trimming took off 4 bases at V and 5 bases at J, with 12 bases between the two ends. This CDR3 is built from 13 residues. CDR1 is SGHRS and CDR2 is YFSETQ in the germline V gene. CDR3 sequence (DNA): TGCGCCAGCAGCCCGGCGGGCGGGGAGACCCAGTACTTC. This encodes CASSPAGGETQYF.

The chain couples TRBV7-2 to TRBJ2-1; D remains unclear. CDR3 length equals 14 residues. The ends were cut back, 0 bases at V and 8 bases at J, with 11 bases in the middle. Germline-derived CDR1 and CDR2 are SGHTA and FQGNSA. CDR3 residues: CASSLAARMDEQFF. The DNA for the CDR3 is TGTGCCAGCAGCTTAGCAGCTAGGATGGATGAGCAGTTCTTC.

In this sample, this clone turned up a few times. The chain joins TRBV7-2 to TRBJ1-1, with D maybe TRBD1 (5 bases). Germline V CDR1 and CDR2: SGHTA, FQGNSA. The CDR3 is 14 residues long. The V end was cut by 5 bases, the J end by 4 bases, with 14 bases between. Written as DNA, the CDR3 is TGTGCCAGCAGCCGGAGCAGGGAGGGCACTGAAGCTTTCTTT. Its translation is CASSRSREGTEAFF.

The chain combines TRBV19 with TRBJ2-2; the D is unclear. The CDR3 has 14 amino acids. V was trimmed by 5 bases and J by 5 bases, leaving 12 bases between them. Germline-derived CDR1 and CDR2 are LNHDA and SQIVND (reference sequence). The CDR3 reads CASSFPASTGELFF. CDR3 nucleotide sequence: TGTGCCAGTAGTTTCCCGGCCAGTACCGGGGAGCTGTTTTTT.

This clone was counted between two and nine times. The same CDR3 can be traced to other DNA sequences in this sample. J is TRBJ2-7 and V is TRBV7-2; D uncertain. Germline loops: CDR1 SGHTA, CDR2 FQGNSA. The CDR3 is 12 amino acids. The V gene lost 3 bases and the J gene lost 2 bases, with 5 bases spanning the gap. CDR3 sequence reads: CASSFVTYEQYF. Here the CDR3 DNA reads TGTGCCAGCAGCTTCGTCACCTACGAGCAGTACTTC.

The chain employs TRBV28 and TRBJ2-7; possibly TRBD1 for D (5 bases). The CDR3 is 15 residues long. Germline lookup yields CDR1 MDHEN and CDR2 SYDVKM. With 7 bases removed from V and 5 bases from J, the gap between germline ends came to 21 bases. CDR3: CASTPPGQGSHEQYF. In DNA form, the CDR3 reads TGTGCCAGCACCCCACCCGGGCAGGGTTCCCACGAGCAGTACTTC.

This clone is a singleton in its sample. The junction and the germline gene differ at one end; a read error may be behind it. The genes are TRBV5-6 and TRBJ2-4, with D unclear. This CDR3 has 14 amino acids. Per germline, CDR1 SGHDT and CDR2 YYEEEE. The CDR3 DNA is TGTGCCAACAGCTTAGGGCTAGCCAAAAACATTCAGTACTTC. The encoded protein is CANSLGLAKNIQYF. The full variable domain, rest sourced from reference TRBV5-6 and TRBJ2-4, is DAGVTQSPTHLIKTRGQQVTLRCSPKSGHDTVSWYQQALGQGPQFIFQYYEEEERQRGNFPDRFSGHQFPNYSSELNVNALLLGDSALYLCANSLGLAKNIQYFGAGTRLSVL.

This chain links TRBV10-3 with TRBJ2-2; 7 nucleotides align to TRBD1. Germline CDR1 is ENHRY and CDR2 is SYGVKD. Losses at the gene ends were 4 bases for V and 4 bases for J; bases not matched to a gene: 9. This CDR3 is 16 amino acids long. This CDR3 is CAISGNTGAFTGELFF. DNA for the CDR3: TGTGCCATCAGTGGAAATACAGGGGCCTTCACCGGGGAGCTGTTTTTT.

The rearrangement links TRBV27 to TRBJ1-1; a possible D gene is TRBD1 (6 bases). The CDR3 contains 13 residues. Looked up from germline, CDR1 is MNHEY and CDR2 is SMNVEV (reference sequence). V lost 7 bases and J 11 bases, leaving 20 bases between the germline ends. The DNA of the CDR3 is TGTGCCAGCAAGGGTCTACAGGGACCTAGGGCTTTCTTT. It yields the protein CASKGLQGPRAFF.

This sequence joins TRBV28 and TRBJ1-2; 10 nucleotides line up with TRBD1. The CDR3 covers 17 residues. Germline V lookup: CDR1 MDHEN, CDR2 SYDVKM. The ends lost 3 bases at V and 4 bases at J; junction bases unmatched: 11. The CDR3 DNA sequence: TGTGCCAGCAGTTTGACAGGGGGCGTTGACTATCCCTATGGCTACACCTTC. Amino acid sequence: CASSLTGGVDYPYGYTF.

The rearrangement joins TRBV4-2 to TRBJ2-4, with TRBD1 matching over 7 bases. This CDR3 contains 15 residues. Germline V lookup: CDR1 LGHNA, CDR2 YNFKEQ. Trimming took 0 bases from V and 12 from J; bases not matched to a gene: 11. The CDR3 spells CASSQDSDRVATQYF. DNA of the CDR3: TGTGCCAGCAGCCAAGATTCAGACAGGGTAGCCACTCAGTACTTC.

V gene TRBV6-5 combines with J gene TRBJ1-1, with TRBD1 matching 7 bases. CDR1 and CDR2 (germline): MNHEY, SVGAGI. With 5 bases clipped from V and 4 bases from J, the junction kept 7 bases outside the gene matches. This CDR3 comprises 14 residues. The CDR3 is CASSRGLEGTEAFF. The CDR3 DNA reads TGTGCCAGCAGTAGGGGGCTGGAAGGCACTGAAGCTTTCTTT.

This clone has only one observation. DNA for the CDR3: TGTGCCAGCTCACCACGCGATTCTCAAGAGACCCAGTACTTC. Translation: CASSPRDSQETQYF. The chain recombines TRBV18 with TRBJ2-5; D is unresolved. Germline CDR1 reads KGHSH; CDR2 reads LQKENI. V lost 1 base, J lost 2 bases, and 8 bases lay in between. This CDR3 is built from 14 residues. The whole variable domain, remainder taken from reference TRBV18 and TRBJ2-5, is NAGVMQNPRHLVRRRGQEARLRCSPMKGHSHVYWYRQLPEEGLKFMVYLQKENIIDESGMPKERFSAEFPKEGPSILRIQQVVRGDSAAYFCASSPRDSQETQYFGPGTRLLVL.